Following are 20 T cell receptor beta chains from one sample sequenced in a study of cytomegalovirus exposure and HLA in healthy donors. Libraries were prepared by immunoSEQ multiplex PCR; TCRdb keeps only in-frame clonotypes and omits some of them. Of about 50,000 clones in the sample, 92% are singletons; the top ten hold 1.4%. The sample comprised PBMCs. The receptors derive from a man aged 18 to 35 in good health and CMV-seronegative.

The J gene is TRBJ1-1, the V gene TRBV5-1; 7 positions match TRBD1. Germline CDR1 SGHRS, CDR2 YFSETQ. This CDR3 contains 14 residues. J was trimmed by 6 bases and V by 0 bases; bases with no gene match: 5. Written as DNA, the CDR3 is TGCGCCAGCAGCTTGGAGGGACAGCTTTCTGAAGCTTTCTTT. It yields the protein CASSLEGQLSEAFF.

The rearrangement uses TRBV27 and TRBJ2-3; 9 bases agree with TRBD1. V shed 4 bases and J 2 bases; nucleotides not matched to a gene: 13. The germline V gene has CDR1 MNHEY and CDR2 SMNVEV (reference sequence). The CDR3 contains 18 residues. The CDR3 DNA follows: TGTGCCAGCAGTTCGTTACGTGAGGACAGGGGCCACACAGATACGCAGTATTTT. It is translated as CASSSLREDRGHTDTQYF.

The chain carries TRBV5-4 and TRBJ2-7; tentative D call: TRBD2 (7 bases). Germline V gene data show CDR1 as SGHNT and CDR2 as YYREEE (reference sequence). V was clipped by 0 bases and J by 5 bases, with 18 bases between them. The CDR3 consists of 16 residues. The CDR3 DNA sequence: TGTGCCAGCAGCTTGGCCCTCCGTACAGGGAGGGACGAGCAGTACTTC. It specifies CASSLALRTGRDEQYF. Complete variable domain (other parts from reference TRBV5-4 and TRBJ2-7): ETGVTQSPTHLIKTRGQQVTLRCSSQSGHNTVSWYQQALGQGPQFIFQYYREEENGRGNFPPRFSGLQFPNYSSELNVNALELDDSALYLCASSLALRTGRDEQYFGPGTRLTVT.

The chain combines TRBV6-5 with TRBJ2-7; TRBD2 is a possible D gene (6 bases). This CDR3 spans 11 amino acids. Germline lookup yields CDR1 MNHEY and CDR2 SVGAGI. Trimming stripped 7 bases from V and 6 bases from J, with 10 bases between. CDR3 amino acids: CASTLGGEQYF. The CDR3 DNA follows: TGTGCCAGCACCCTCGGGGGCGAGCAGTACTTC.

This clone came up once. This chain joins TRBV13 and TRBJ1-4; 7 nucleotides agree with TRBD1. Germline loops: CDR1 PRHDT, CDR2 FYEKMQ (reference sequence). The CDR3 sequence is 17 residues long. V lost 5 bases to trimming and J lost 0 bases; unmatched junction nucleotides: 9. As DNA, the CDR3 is TGTGCCAGCAGCCCCCGGACAGGAGACTCAACTAATGAAAAACTGTTTTTT. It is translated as CASSPRTGDSTNEKLFF.

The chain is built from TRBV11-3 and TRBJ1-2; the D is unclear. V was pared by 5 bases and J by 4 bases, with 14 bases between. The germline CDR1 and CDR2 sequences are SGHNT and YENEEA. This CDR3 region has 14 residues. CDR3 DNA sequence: TGTGCCAGCAGCCCCCCAGGTGGGCTCTATGGCTACACCTTC. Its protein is CASSPPGGLYGYTF.

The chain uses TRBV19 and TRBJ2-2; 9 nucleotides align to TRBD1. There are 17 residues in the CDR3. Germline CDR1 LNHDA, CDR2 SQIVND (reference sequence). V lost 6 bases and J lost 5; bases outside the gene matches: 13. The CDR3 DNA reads TGTGCCAGTAGACCAACTAGACTGACAGGGGGTACCGGGGAGCTGTTTTTT. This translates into CASRPTRLTGGTGELFF. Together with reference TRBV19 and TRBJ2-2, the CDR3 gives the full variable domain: DGGITQSPKYLFRKEGQNVTLSCEQNLNHDAMYWYRQDPGQGLRLIYYSQIVNDFQKGDIAEGYSVSREKKESFPLTVTSAQKNPTAFYLCASRPTRLTGGTGELFFGEGSRLTVL.

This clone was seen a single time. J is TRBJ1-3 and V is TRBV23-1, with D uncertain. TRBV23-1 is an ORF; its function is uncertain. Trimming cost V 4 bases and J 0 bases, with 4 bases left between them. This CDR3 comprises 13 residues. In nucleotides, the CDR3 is TGCGCCAGCAGTCCGTACTCTGGAAACACCATATATTTT. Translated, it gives CASSPYSGNTIYF.

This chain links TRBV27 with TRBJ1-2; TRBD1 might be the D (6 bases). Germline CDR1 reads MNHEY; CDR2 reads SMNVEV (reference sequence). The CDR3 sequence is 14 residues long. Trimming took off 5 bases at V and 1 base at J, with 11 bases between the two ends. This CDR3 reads CASSPLGGNYGYTF. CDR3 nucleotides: TGTGCCAGCAGTCCCCTAGGGGGTAACTATGGCTACACCTTC.

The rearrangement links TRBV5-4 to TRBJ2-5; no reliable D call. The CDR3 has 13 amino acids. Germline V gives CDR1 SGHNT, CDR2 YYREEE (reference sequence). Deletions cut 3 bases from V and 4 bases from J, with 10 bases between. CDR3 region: CASSSLVSETQYF. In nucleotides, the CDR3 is TGTGCCAGCAGCTCCCTCGTCTCAGAGACCCAGTACTTC.

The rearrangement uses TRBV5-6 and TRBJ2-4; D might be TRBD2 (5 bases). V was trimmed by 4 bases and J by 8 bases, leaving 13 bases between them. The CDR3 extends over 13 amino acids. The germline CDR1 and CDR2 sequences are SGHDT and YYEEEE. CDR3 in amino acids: CASSRGSDDIQYF. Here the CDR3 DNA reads TGTGCCAGCAGCCGAGGGTCGGACGACATTCAGTACTTC.

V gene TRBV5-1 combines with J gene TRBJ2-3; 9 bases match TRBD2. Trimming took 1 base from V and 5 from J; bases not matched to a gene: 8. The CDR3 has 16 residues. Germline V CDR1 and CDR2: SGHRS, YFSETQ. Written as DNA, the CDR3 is TGCGCCAGCAGCTTGAACGGGCTAGCGGGGCTAGATACGCAGTATTTT. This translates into CASSLNGLAGLDTQYF.

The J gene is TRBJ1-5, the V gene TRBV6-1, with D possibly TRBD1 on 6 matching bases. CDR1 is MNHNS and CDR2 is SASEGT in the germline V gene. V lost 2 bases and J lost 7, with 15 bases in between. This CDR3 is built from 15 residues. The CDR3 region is CASSELGGVGQPQHF. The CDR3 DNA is TGTGCCAGCAGTGAATTAGGGGGGGTCGGGCAGCCCCAGCATTTT.

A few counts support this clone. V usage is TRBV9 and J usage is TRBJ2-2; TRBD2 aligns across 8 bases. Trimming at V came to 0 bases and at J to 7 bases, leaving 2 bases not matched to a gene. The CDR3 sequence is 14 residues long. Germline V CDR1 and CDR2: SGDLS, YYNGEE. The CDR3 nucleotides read TGTGCCAGCAGCGTAGGGAGCGGGGGCGGGGAGCTGTTTTTT. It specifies CASSVGSGGGELFF.

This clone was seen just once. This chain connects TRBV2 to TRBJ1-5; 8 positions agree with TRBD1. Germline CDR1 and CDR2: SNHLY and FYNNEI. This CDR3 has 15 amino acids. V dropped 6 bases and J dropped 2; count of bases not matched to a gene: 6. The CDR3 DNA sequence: TGTGCCAGCAGCTGGACAGGGTTGGGCAATCAGCCCCAGCATTTT. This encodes CASSWTGLGNQPQHF.

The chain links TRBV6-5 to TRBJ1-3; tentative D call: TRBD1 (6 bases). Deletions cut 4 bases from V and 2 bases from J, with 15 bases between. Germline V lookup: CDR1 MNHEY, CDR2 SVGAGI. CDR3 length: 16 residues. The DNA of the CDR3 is TGTGCCAGCAGTTGGCGACAGGAGGCCGCTGGAAACACCATATATTTT. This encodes CASSWRQEAAGNTIYF.

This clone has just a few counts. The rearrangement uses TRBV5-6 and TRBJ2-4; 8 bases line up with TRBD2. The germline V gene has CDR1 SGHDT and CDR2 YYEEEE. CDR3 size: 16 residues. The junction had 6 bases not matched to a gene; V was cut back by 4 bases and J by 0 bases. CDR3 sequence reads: CASSSTSGLAKNIQYF. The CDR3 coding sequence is TGTGCCAGCAGCAGCACTAGCGGCCTAGCCAAAAACATTCAGTACTTC.

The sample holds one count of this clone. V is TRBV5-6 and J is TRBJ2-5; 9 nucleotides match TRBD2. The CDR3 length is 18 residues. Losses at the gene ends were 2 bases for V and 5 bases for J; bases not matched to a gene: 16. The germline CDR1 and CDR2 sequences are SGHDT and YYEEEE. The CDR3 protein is CASSFFIAGVTHLETQYF. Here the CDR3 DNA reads TGTGCCAGCAGCTTCTTTATAGCGGGAGTCACCCATTTGGAGACCCAGTACTTC. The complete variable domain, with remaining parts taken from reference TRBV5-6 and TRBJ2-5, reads DAGVTQSPTHLIKTRGQQVTLRCSPKSGHDTVSWYQQALGQGPQFIFQYYEEEERQRGNFPDRFSGHQFPNYSSELNVNALLLGDSALYLCASSFFIAGVTHLETQYFGPGTRLLVL.

CDR3 nucleotide sequence: TGTGCCAGTAGTAAGGTAGCGGGAGGGCCCTACAATGAGCAGTTCTTC. Translating gives CASSKVAGGPYNEQFF. V is TRBV19 and J is TRBJ2-1, with 11 nucleotides matching TRBD2. This CDR3 has 16 amino acids. Losses at the gene ends were 4 bases for V and 2 bases for J; bases not matched to a gene: 4. Germline loops: CDR1 LNHDA, CDR2 SQIVND (reference sequence).

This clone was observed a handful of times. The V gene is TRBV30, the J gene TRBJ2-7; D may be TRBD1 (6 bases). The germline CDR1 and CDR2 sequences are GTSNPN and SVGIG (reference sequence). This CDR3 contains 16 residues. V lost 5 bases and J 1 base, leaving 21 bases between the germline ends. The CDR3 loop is CAWGPVGAGVSYEQYF. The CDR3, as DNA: TGTGCCTGGGGGCCGGTTGGGGCAGGGGTTTCCTACGAGCAGTACTTC. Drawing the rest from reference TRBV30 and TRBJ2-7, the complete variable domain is SQTIHQWPATLVQPVGSPLSLECTVEGTSNPNLYWYRQAAGRGLQLLFYSVGIGQISSEVPQNLSASRPQDRQFILSSKKLLLSDSGFYLCAWGPVGAGVSYEQYFGPGTRLTVT.